One sample yielded the 2 T cell receptor beta chains listed below, sequenced in a study of blood T cells in healthy people across ages. A sample-barcoded 5' primer and a J-beta primer mix were used in a second PCR of roughly 7 to 11 cycles. MiXCR, applied by TCRdb to the 5' RACE reads, yields one record per CDR3 protein. In the table there are 850,000 to 1,300,000 distinct CDR3 sequences, 35% to 50% of which are singletons. Sequencing was done on a sample of blood. The receptors here all came from a woman aged 60-75 years in good health.

This clonotype was counted between two and nine times. The chain joins TRBV12-3 or TRBV12-4 to TRBJ2-4, with 11 bases identical to TRBD1. The J call may be faulty, since TRBJ2-7 better matches the DNA end. The CDR3 consists of 12 residues. The CDR3 nucleotides are TGTGCCTCGGGGACAGGGGGGGACGAGCAGTACTTC. Translating gives CASGTGGDEQYF.

In its sample, this clonotype was seen a few times. V is TRBV6-1 and J is TRBJ2-5; possibly TRBD1 or TRBD2 for D (5 bases each). V lost 10 bases and J lost 1, with 28 bases in between. CDR3 length: 18 residues. CDR1 and CDR2 (germline): MNHNS, SASEGT. CDR3 DNA sequence: TGTGCCACCGCCCAGGGTGGAGTGGGAGTCGGCCTCCAAGAGACCCAGTACTTC. This gives the protein CATAQGGVGVGLQETQYF.